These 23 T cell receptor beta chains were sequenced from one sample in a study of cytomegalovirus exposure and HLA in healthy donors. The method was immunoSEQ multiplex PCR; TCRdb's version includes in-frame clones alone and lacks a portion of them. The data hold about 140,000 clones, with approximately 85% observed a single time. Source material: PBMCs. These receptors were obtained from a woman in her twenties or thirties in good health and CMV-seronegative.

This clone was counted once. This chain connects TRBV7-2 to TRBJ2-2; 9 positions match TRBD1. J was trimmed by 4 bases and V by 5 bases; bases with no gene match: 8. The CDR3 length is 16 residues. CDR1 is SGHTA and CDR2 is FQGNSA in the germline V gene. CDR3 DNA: TGTGCCAGCAGCCCGAGCAGGGACAGGGTCACCGGGGAGCTGTTTTTT. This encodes CASSPSRDRVTGELFF.

As DNA, the CDR3 is TGTGCCAGCAGTTTATTGCGGCCGTCGAGCTCCTATAATTCACCCCTCCACTTT. Its protein product is CASSLLRPSSSYNSPLHF. The chain is built from TRBV27 and TRBJ1-6; D unclear. The CDR3 is 18 residues long. V gave up 1 base and J gave up 0 bases, with 13 bases separating them. CDR1 MNHEY and CDR2 SMNVEV come from the germline V gene (reference sequence).

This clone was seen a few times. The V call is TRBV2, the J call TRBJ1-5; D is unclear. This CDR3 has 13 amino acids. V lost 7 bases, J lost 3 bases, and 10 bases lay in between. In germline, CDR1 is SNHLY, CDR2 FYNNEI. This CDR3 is CASKRDSNQPQHF. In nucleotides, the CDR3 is TGTGCCAGCAAAAGAGATTCCAATCAGCCCCAGCATTTT.

CDR3 in amino acids: CASKDRANTGELFF. Here the CDR3 DNA reads TGTGCCAGTAAAGACAGGGCGAACACCGGGGAGCTGTTTTTT. The chain links TRBV19 to TRBJ2-2; 7 nucleotides line up with TRBD1. V shed 7 bases, J shed 0 bases, and the junction held 2 bases outside the gene matches. The CDR3 contains 14 residues. From germline, CDR1 is LNHDA and CDR2 SQIVND (reference sequence).

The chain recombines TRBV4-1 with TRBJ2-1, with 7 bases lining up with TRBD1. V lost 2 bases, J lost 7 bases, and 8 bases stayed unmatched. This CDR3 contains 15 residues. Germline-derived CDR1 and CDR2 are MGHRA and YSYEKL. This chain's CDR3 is CASSQRDRVGNEQFF. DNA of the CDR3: TGCGCCAGCAGCCAAAGAGACAGGGTAGGGAATGAGCAGTTCTTC.

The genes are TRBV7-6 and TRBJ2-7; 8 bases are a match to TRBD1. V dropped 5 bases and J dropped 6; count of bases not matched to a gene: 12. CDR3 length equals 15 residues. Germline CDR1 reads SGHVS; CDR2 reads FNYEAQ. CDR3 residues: CASSAQIGQGIEQYF. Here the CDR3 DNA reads TGTGCCAGCAGCGCACAGATAGGACAGGGTATCGAGCAGTACTTC.

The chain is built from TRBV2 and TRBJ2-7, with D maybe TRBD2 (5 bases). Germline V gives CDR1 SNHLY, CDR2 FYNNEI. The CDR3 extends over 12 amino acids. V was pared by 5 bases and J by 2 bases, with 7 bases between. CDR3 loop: CASSKTTYEQYF. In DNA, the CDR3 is TGTGCCAGCAGTAAGACTACCTACGAGCAGTACTTC.

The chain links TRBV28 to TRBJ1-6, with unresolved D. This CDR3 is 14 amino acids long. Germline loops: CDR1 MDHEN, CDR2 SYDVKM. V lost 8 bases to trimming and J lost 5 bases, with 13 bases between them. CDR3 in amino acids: CASCASMNNSPLHF. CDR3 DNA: TGTGCCAGCTGTGCGAGTATGAATAATTCACCCCTCCACTTT.

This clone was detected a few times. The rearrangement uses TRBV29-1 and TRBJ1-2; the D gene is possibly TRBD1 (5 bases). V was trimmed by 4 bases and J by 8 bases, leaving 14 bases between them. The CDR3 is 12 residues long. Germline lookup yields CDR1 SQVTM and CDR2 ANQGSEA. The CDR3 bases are TGCAGCGTTGTAGTCAGGGCGACCGGCTACACCTTC. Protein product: CSVVVRATGYTF.

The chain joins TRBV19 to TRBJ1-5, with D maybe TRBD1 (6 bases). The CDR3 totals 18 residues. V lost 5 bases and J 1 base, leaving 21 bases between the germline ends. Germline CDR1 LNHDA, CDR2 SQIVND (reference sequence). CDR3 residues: CASSSQGLWILSNQPQHF. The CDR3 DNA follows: TGTGCCAGTAGTTCCCAGGGGCTATGGATTCTGAGCAATCAGCCCCAGCATTTT.

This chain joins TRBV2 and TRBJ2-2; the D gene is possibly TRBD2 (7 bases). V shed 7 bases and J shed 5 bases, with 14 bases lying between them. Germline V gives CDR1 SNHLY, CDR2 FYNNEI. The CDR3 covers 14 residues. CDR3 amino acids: CASKGGGWTGELFF. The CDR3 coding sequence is TGTGCCAGCAAGGGAGGGGGATGGACCGGGGAGCTGTTTTTT. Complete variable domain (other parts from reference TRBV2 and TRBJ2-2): EPEVTQTPSHQVTQMGQEVILRCVPISNHLYFYWYRQILGQKVEFLVSFYNNEISEKSEIFDDQFSVERPDGSNFTLKIRSTKLEDSAMYFCASKGGGWTGELFFGEGSRLTVL.

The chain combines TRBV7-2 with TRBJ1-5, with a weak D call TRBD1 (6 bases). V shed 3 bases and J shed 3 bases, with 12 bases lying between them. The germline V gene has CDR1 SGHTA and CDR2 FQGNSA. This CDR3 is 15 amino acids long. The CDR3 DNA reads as TGTGCCAGCAGCTTTGGAAGACAGGCCAATCAGCCCCAGCATTTT. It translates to CASSFGRQANQPQHF.

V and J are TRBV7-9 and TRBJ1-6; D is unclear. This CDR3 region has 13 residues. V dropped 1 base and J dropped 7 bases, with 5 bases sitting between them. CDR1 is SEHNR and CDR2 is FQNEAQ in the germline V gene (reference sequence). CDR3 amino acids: CASSLGENSPLHF. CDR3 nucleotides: TGTGCCAGCAGCTTAGGGGAGAATTCACCCCTCCACTTT.

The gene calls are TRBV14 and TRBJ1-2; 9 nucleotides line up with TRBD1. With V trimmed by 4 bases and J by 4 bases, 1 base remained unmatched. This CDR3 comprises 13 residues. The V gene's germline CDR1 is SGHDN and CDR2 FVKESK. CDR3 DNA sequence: TGTGCCAGCAGCCTGACAGGGGGCTATGGCTACACCTTC. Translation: CASSLTGGYGYTF.

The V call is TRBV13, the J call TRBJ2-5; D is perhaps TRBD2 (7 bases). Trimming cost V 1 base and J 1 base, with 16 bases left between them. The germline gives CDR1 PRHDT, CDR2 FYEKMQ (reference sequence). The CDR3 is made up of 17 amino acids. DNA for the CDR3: TGTGCCAGCAGCTTAGAAGGATACGGGGGGCCCCAAGAGACCCAGTACTTC. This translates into CASSLEGYGGPQETQYF.

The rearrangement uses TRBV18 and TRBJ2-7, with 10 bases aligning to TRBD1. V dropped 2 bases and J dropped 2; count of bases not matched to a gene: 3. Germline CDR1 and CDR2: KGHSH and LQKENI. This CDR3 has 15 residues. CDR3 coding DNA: TGTGCCAGCTCACCAGGGGACAGGGGTGCCTACGAGCAGTACTTC. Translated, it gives CASSPGDRGAYEQYF.

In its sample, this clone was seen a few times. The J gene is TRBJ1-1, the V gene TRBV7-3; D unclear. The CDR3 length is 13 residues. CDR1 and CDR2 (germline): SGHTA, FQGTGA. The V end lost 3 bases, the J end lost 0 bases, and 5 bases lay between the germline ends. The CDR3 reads CASSFTVNTEAFF. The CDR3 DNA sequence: TGTGCCAGCAGCTTTACAGTGAACACTGAAGCTTTCTTT.

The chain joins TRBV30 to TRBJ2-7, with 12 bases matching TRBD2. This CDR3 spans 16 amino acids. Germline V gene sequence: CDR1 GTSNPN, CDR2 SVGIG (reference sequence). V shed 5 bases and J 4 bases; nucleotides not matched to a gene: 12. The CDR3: CAWGPPLAGGAYEQYF. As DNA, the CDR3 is TGTGCCTGGGGCCCCCCTCTAGCGGGGGGGGCGTACGAGCAGTACTTC.

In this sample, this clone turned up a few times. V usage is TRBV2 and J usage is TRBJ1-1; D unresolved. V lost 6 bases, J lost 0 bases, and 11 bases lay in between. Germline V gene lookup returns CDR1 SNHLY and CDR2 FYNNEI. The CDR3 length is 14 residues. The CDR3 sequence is CASSAILMNTEAFF. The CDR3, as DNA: TGTGCCAGCAGCGCGATACTAATGAACACTGAAGCTTTCTTT.

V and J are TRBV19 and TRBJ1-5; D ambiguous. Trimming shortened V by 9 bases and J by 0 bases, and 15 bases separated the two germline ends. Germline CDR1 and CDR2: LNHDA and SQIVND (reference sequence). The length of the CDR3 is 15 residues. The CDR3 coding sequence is TGTGCCAGACTCCCGGAGCGGGATAGCAATCAGCCCCAGCATTTT. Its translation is CARLPERDSNQPQHF.

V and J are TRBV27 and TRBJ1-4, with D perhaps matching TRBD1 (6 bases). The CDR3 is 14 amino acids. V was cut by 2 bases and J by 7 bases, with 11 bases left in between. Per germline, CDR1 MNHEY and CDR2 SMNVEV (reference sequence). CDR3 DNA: TGTGCCAGCAGTTTAACAGGGCCGAGTGAAAAACTGTTTTTT. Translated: CASSLTGPSEKLFF.

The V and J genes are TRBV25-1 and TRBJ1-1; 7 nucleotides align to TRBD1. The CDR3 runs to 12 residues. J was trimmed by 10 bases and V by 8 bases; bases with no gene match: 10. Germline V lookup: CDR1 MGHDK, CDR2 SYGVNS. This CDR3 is CASHRQGGRAFF. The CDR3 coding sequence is TGTGCCAGCCACCGACAGGGCGGACGAGCTTTCTTT.

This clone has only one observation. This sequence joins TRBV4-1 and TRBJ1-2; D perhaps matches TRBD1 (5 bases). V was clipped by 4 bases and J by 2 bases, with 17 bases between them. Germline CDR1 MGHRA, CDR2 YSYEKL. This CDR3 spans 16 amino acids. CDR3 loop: CASSLLGATTNYGYTF. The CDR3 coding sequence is TGCGCCAGCAGCCTACTTGGGGCAACAACGAACTATGGCTACACCTTC.